Following are 21 T cell receptor beta chains from one sample sequenced in a study of blood T cell repertoires in COVID-19. Produced via immunoSEQ multiplex PCR; TCRdb's table is partial and in-frame only. Of a few hundred thousand clones listed, about 89% are singletons. The sequencing input was PBMCs or T cells enriched from blood (not recorded which). These TCRs come from a middle-aged woman who had recovered from COVID-19.

The V gene is TRBV9, the J gene TRBJ1-1; 9 nucleotides align to TRBD1. Trimming at V came to 4 bases and at J to 1 base, leaving 11 bases not matched to a gene. Germline V CDR1 and CDR2: SGDLS, YYNGEE. The CDR3 covers 17 residues. The CDR3 coding sequence is TGTGCCAGCAGCCCCAGGTTAGGGGGACAGGGGAACACTGAAGCTTTCTTT. It yields the protein CASSPRLGGQGNTEAFF.

The V call is TRBV2, the J call TRBJ1-1, with D unclear. The CDR3 contains 13 residues. From germline, CDR1 is SNHLY and CDR2 FYNNEI. The germline V and J ends were trimmed by 4 bases and 3 bases, with 9 bases remaining between them. In nucleotides, the CDR3 is TGTGCCAGCAGTGTGGAGGGCGACACTGAAGCTTTCTTT. Amino acid sequence: CASSVEGDTEAFF. The full variable domain, completed using reference TRBV2 and TRBJ1-1, is EPEVTQTPSHQVTQMGQEVILRCVPISNHLYFYWYRQILGQKVEFLVSFYNNEISEKSEIFDDQFSVERPDGSNFTLKIRSTKLEDSAMYFCASSVEGDTEAFFGQGTRLTVV.

This rearrangement joins TRBV4-3 to TRBJ2-5; no clear D. Germline loops: CDR1 LGHNA, CDR2 YSLEER. The CDR3 spans 14 residues. V lost 0 bases, J lost 3 bases, and 8 bases lay in between. CDR3 residues: CASSQDQVEETQYF. The CDR3 bases are TGCGCCAGCAGCCAAGATCAGGTAGAAGAGACCCAGTACTTC.

This sequence joins TRBV19 and TRBJ2-2; D may be TRBD1 (6 bases). This CDR3 contains 16 residues. The germline V gene encodes CDR1 LNHDA and CDR2 SQIVND (reference sequence). V gave up 3 bases and J gave up 2 bases, with 13 bases separating them. CDR3 in DNA: TGTGCCAGTAGTATCGCCCGGGACACTAACACCGGGGAGCTGTTTTTT. It encodes CASSIARDTNTGELFF.

This clone was observed once. The chain couples TRBV18 to TRBJ2-2; perhaps TRBD1 as D (7 bases). The V gene lost 1 base and the J gene lost 3 bases, with 12 bases spanning the gap. The CDR3 contains 16 residues. Germline V gene lookup returns CDR1 KGHSH and CDR2 LQKENI. In nucleotides, the CDR3 is TGTGCCAGCTCACCACAGGAGGGGGCATACACCGGGGAGCTGTTTTTT. Encoded protein: CASSPQEGAYTGELFF.

The V call is TRBV30, the J call TRBJ2-1; D is uncertain. V gave up 3 bases and J gave up 3 bases, with 6 bases separating them. This CDR3 has 12 residues. Germline V gene data show CDR1 as GTSNPN and CDR2 as SVGIG (reference sequence). CDR3 protein: CAWRSVYNEQFF. As DNA, the CDR3 is TGTGCCTGGAGATCCGTCTACAATGAGCAGTTCTTC.

The chain links TRBV2 to TRBJ2-5; D gene uncertain. The V and J ends lost 4 bases and 4 bases respectively, with 13 bases between them. This CDR3 is 14 amino acids long. CDR1 and CDR2 (germline): SNHLY, FYNNEI. CDR3 protein: CASSAEALVETQYF. The CDR3 nucleotides read TGTGCCAGCAGTGCCGAGGCTCTGGTAGAGACCCAGTACTTC.

The chain joins TRBV7-3 to TRBJ2-1; TRBD1 matches at 7 bases. Looked up from germline, CDR1 is SGHTA and CDR2 is FQGTGA. The CDR3 has 13 amino acids. J was trimmed by 8 bases and V by 3 bases; bases with no gene match: 4. CDR3 bases: TGTGCCAGCAGCTTGCTAGGGGGCTATGAGCAGTTCTTC. Translation gives CASSLLGGYEQFF. The full variable domain, in which reference TRBV7-3 and TRBJ2-1 provide the parts outside the CDR3, is GAGVSQTPSNKVTEKGKYVELRCDPISGHTALYWYRQSLGQGPEFLIYFQGTGAADDSGLPNDRFFAVRPEGSVSTLKIQRTERGDSAVYLCASSLLGGYEQFFGPGTRLTVL.

V gene TRBV7-6 combines with J gene TRBJ2-5; D is perhaps TRBD2 (5 bases). The V end was cut by 6 bases, the J end by 5 bases, with 13 bases between. The germline gives CDR1 SGHVS, CDR2 FNYEAQ. This CDR3 has 13 residues. Here the CDR3 DNA reads TGTGCCAGCAGTTGGCGTCCGGGGGAGACCCAGTACTTC. Amino acids: CASSWRPGETQYF.

The rearrangement uses TRBV11-3 and TRBJ1-1; the match to TRBD1 covers 11 bases. The CDR3 totals 15 residues. J lost 6 bases, V lost 4 bases, and 7 bases had no gene match. Germline values: CDR1 SGHNT, CDR2 YENEEA. The CDR3 reads CASSSVGQGAAEAFF. The CDR3 nucleotides are TGTGCCAGCAGCTCGGTAGGACAGGGGGCCGCTGAAGCTTTCTTT.

The rearrangement uses TRBV20-1 and TRBJ1-3; no definite D call. The length of the CDR3 is 14 residues. V was cut by 3 bases and J by 4 bases, with 13 bases left in between. Germline lookup yields CDR1 DFQATT and CDR2 SNEGSKA (reference sequence). The CDR3 reads CSASSMVTGNTIYF. The DNA for the CDR3 is TGCAGTGCTAGTTCTATGGTAACCGGAAACACCATATATTTT.

This clone was seen only once. The V and J genes are TRBV7-8 and TRBJ1-5; 8 bases are a match to TRBD1. The trim removed 5 bases at V and 5 bases at J, leaving 8 bases unmatched. CDR3 length: 15 amino acids. Germline CDR1 and CDR2: SGHVS and FQNEAQ. The CDR3 region is CASSTWTGLYQPQHF. DNA of the CDR3: TGTGCCAGCAGCACGTGGACAGGGCTTTATCAGCCCCAGCATTTT.

This sequence joins TRBV19 and TRBJ2-1; TRBD2 aligns across 8 bases. Germline V CDR1 and CDR2: LNHDA, SQIVND (reference sequence). This CDR3 has 16 residues. After removal of 3 bases from V and 6 bases from J, the junction contained 10 bases not matched to a gene. CDR3 loop: CASSITGLATPNEQFF. The DNA of the CDR3 is TGTGCCAGTAGTATCACCGGACTAGCTACCCCCAATGAGCAGTTCTTC.

The rearrangement joins TRBV27 to TRBJ1-1, with 7 nucleotides matching TRBD1. From germline, CDR1 is MNHEY and CDR2 SMNVEV (reference sequence). V shed 6 bases and J 9 bases; nucleotides not matched to a gene: 13. The CDR3 sequence is 14 residues long. CDR3 sequence reads: CASRPHSTGDQAFF. The CDR3 coding sequence is TGTGCCAGCAGACCTCACTCAACAGGGGACCAAGCTTTCTTT.

This clone was seen a handful of times. The gene calls are TRBV4-2 and TRBJ2-2; TRBD2 aligns across 7 bases. Looked up from germline, CDR1 is LGHNA and CDR2 is YNFKEQ. The CDR3 spans 16 residues. The V and J ends lost 1 base and 5 bases, in that order; junction bases with no gene match: 7. The CDR3 region has the DNA TGTGCCAGCAGCCAAGTGGGGAGGGCCGGGACCGGGGAGCTGTTTTTT. It is translated as CASSQVGRAGTGELFF.

This chain connects TRBV6-5 to TRBJ1-1, with a tentative D call TRBD1 (5 bases). Germline CDR1 and CDR2: MNHEY and SVGAGI. This CDR3 comprises 13 residues. The germline V and J ends were trimmed by 6 bases and 1 base, with 9 bases remaining between them. The CDR3 DNA follows: TGTGCCAGCAGCTCCCAGGGGAACACTGAAGCTTTCTTT. Translated: CASSSQGNTEAFF.

The chain couples TRBV10-3 to TRBJ2-2, with 16 bases identical to TRBD2. CDR3 length: 18 amino acids. Germline V gene data show CDR1 as ENHRY and CDR2 as SYGVKD. The ends lost 7 bases at V and 5 bases at J; junction bases unmatched: 10. The CDR3 bases are TGTGCCATCAAGGCCTCCGGGACTAGCGGGGGGGCAACCGGGGAGCTGTTTTTT. It codes for CAIKASGTSGGATGELFF.

The V gene is TRBV4-1, the J gene TRBJ1-2; 7 nucleotides match TRBD1. CDR1 and CDR2 (germline): MGHRA, YSYEKL. The CDR3 is made up of 16 amino acids. Trimming took 4 bases from V and 8 from J; bases not matched to a gene: 16. CDR3 loop: CASSREGRGQGEGYTF. The CDR3, as DNA: TGCGCCAGCAGCCGAGAGGGAAGGGGTCAGGGGGAGGGCTACACCTTC.

V usage is TRBV7-3 and J usage is TRBJ2-7; 7 nucleotides align to TRBD1. V gave up 5 bases and J gave up 5 bases; unmatched junction bases: 12. Germline CDR1 reads SGHTA; CDR2 reads FQGTGA. This CDR3 region has 15 residues. This CDR3 reads CASSPRDSLRNEQYF. The DNA of the CDR3 is TGTGCCAGCAGCCCTAGGGACAGCCTAAGGAACGAGCAGTACTTC.

This chain joins TRBV18 and TRBJ2-3; D possibly corresponds to TRBD2 (5 bases). This CDR3 contains 15 residues. Germline V gene data show CDR1 as KGHSH and CDR2 as LQKENI. V lost 2 bases and J lost 2, with 11 bases in between. The chain's CDR3 is CASSPRERNTDTQYF. The CDR3 DNA reads as TGTGCCAGCTCACCAAGGGAGAGGAACACAGATACGCAGTATTTT.

The genes are TRBV29-1 and TRBJ2-1; 12 bases agree with TRBD2. Unmatched junction bases numbered 13, after V lost 3 bases and J lost 1 base. Per the germline V gene, CDR1 is SQVTM and CDR2 is ANQGSEA. The CDR3 runs 19 residues. CDR3 sequence reads: CSVEWPLAGGEWSYNEQFF. In DNA form, the CDR3 reads TGCAGCGTTGAGTGGCCACTAGCGGGAGGTGAATGGTCCTACAATGAGCAGTTCTTC.